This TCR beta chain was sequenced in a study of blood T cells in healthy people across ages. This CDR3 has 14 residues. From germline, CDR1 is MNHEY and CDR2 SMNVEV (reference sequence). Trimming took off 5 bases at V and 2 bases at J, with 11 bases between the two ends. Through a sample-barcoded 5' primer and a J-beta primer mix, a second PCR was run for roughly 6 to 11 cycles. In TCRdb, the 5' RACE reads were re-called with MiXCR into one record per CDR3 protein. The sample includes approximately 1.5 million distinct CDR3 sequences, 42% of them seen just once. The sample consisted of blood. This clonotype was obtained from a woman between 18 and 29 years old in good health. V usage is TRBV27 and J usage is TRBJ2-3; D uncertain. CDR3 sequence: CASSPTPLTDTQYF. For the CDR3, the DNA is TGTGCCAGCAGTCCAACACCCCTCACAGATACGCAGTATTTT.